This T cell receptor (beta chain) was sequenced in a study of vaccination effects on CD4 cells after COVID-19. For the study at large: Pre-vaccine samples were drawn 16 days and one week before the first dose. Study results and limitations: Marked clonal contraction of both clone types appeared late after vaccination.

Concerning this clone: Its antigen is unidentified.

Germline V gives CDR1 SGHTA, CDR2 FQGNSA. Trimming cost V 6 bases and J 8 bases; bases outside gene matches: 12. The CDR3 contains 15 residues. Antigen-specific CD4+ T cell clonotypes were called by their expansion after viral peptide-pool culture in ViraFEST. Upon completion of about 10 days in culture, CD4+ T cells were isolated. The person had PCR-confirmed SARS-CoV-2 infection between March and December 2020. They grew over 1.5 million PBMC in each well, adding about 9.5 IU/ml IL-2 and approximately 9.2 ug/ml peptides. Each culture had half its medium swapped for IL-2 medium on days 3 and 7. Method: immunoSEQ multiplex PCR; TCRdb's copy keeps in-frame clones and lacks some. Of 20,000 to 30,000 clones detected, 69% appear once; the ten largest clones hold 18%.

The TCR was taken from a human donor who had a prior SARS-CoV-2 infection. The chain joins TRBV7-2 to TRBJ2-1; 8 bases line up with TRBD2. Here the sequenced sample was CD4+ T cells from PBMCs cultured with SARS-CoV-2 spike peptides, taken before COVID-19 vaccination. CDR3 protein: CASRGGSGSTHEQFF. CDR3 sequence (DNA): TGTGCCAGCAGGGGGGGGAGCGGGAGTACCCATGAGCAGTTCTTC.